This TCR beta chain came from a study of CD8+CD57+ T cells in acquired aplastic anemia. Whole-study findings and limits: In CD8+ cells, Simpson's diversity showed no significant difference between patients and controls.

Genomic DNA templated the TCR beta VDJ and CDR3 profiling. TCRdb independently ran MiXCR on the reads; one entry per CDR3 protein. The sample consists of under 200,000 distinct CDR3 sequences, nearly 50% of them appearing once. About this clonotype itself: Its antigen is currently unknown.

This CDR3 has 15 amino acids. Germline CDR1 and CDR2: SGHRS and YFSETQ. Trimming removed 0 bases at V and 0 bases at J, with 9 bases between. The patients chosen for sequencing had shown expansion of CD8+CD57+ cells (detected by flow cytometry). V gene TRBV5-1 combines with J gene TRBJ1-1, with TRBD1 as a possible D gene (5 bases). Sequencing was carried out using sorted CD4+, CD8+, or CD8+CD57+ T cells (not recorded which) from PBMCs. This receptor was taken from a human donor with aplastic anemia. The CDR3 is CASSLAVTVNTEAFF. In DNA form, the CDR3 reads TGCGCCAGCAGCTTGGCCGTGACAGTGAACACTGAAGCTTTCTTT.